These T cell receptor beta chains were read from a single sample in a study of spatial heterogeneity in lung cancer. TCRdb reprocessed the 5' RACE reads with MiXCR, giving one entry per CDR3 protein. Found here are around 7,700 distinct CDR3 sequences, approximately 9% of them singletons; the top ten hold approximately 9%. Sequenced here: lung tumor tissue, sampled at surgery. The source of these receptors is a male donor with early-stage non-small cell lung cancer. The conserved cysteine and the conserved F or W are not part of the CDR3 here.

j_gene	v_gene	CDR3aa
TRBJ1-5	TRBV5-6	ASSSDRGNQPQH
TRBJ2-3	TRBV20-1	SAKSGRGHTDTQY
TRBJ1-2	TRBV7-2	ASSPVPGYT
TRBJ1-5	TRBV6-6	ASSYIGTENQPQH
TRBJ2-7	TRBV28	ASRLRDPYYEQY
TRBJ1-2	TRBV30	AWSGTVYGYT
TRBJ2-1	TRBV18	ASSSSGRAYNEQF
TRBJ2-3	TRBV7-3	ASSHLGTDTQY
TRBJ2-3	TRBV6-1	ASSAGIVSPDTQY
TRBJ1-1	TRBV24-1	ATSDDHQRGATF
TRBJ2-7	TRBV28	ASSSSGGGQGGYEQY
TRBJ2-6	TRBV28	ASSFEGLGGANVLT
TRBJ2-3	TRBV6-5	ASRERGGSTTNTQY
TRBJ2-3	TRBV4-3	ASSQVQGIDTQY
TRBJ2-3	TRBV9	ASSGQQTDTQY
TRBJ1-2	TRBV11-2	ASSRSSSYGYT
TRBJ1-6	TRBV5-5	ASSLADGAQALH
TRBJ2-3	TRBV7-3	ASSGWTGKVPDTQY
TRBJ1-2	TRBV20-1	SATHDRSYGYT
TRBJ2-2	TRBV6-2/TRBV6-3	ASSWQAGELF
TRBJ1-1	TRBV20-1	SARDDATALFTEAF
TRBJ2-5	TRBV6-1	ASTPRGFETQY
TRBJ1-2	TRBV6-5	ASSYSRQGYSYGYT
TRBJ2-7	TRBV7-2	ASSLNSGGPQY
TRBJ2-1	TRBV6-2/TRBV6-3	ASSYAGYEQF
TRBJ2-3	TRBV2	ASRGSTDTQY
TRBJ1-1	TRBV20-1	SASQEAEAF
TRBJ2-1	TRBV4-3	ASSQERLAGSSYNEQF
TRBJ2-7	TRBV20-1	SAELAGVREQY
TRBJ1-1	TRBV20-1	SGREGANTEAF
TRBJ1-5	TRBV20-1	SARDKRQGLSNQPQH
TRBJ2-6	TRBV5-1	ASSLDVAGANVLT
TRBJ2-3	TRBV28	ASSPPAARADTQY
TRBJ1-1	TRBV7-8	ASSLGPEGDTEAF
TRBJ2-7	TRBV28	ASSTTGTAAYEQY
TRBJ1-1	TRBV7-8	ASRPTGSRAF
TRBJ2-2	TRBV2	ASGSGRITGELF
TRBJ2-1	TRBV3-1	ASSQDLSGGRNEQF
TRBJ1-5	TRBV5-1	ASSLDGVGQPQH
TRBJ2-6	TRBV7-2	ASSFGPSGANVLT
TRBJ2-3	TRBV20-1	SAPTRADTQY
TRBJ2-7	TRBV28	ASSSHRTFYEQY
TRBJ2-2	TRBV18	ASSSRDKNTGELF
TRBJ2-5	TRBV12-3/TRBV12-4	ASSPNRDRPQETQY
TRBJ2-1	TRBV5-1	ASSGTSGSVNEQF
TRBJ2-6	TRBV13	ASSPGQGVSGANVLT
TRBJ2-5	TRBV6-2/TRBV6-3	ASAPSGGAQETQY
TRBJ2-7	TRBV6-5	ASSYSSAGGPIAYEQY
TRBJ1-1	TRBV10-3	AISGTGDEAF
TRBJ1-5	TRBV9	ASSVGAESNQPQH
TRBJ2-3	TRBV7-3	ASSLSGGGGDTQY
TRBJ1-6	TRBV30	AWTTGQNNSPLH